The entry below gives a single TCR beta chain sequence along with its context. Reverse transcription of about 0.45 to 1 ug RNA was performed with random hexamers. Each CDR3 protein gets one entry after TCRdb re-called the immunoSEQ multiplex PCR reads with MiXCR. The sample has a few hundred thousand distinct CDR3 sequences; about 91% are singletons. The entry originates in a study of CD8 T cells in Susac syndrome. V shed 2 bases and J shed 3 bases, with 13 bases lying between them. This CDR3 is built from 15 residues. Germline-derived CDR1 and CDR2 are SGDLS and YYNGEE. The TCR originated in a human donor with multiple sclerosis. Sequencing was carried out using CD8+ T cells from PBMCs. The chain uses TRBV9 and TRBJ2-3; either TRBD1 or TRBD2 may supply D (5 bases each). CDR3 amino acids: CASSVTGTTTDTQYF. The CDR3 DNA is TGTGCCAGCAGCGTGACCGGGACCACTACAGATACGCAGTATTTT.